The 32 T cell receptor beta chains in this list originate from one sample, sequenced in a study of T cell responses to AZD1222 COVID-19 vaccine. TCRdb keeps only in-frame clones here, not all; method: immunoSEQ multiplex PCR. Of some 100,000 clones listed, around 90% were seen once; the top ten hold around 1.7%. The sample was peripheral blood, taken on day 0 of AZD1222 vaccination. The source of these receptors is an adult in good health.

This clone was recorded once. CDR3 bases: TGTGCCAGCAGTGTACAGGGGGCCGGCACTGAAGCTTTCTTT. This codes for CASSVQGAGTEAFF. V usage is TRBV9 and J usage is TRBJ1-1; 9 bases align to TRBD1. The CDR3 is 14 residues long. The germline CDR1 and CDR2 sequences are SGDLS and YYNGEE. With V trimmed by 5 bases and J by 4 bases, 6 bases remained unmatched.

The chain carries TRBV15 and TRBJ2-1; D uncertain. From germline, CDR1 is LNHNV and CDR2 YYDKDF (reference sequence). The V end was cut by 0 bases, the J end by 10 bases, with 16 bases between. This CDR3 comprises 15 residues. The CDR3 spells CATSRDRLRAWEQFF. In DNA, the CDR3 is TGTGCCACCAGCAGAGATCGGTTAAGAGCTTGGGAGCAGTTCTTC. The full variable domain, completed using reference TRBV15 and TRBJ2-1, is DAMVIQNPRYQVTQFGKPVTLSCSQTLNHNVMYWYQQKSSQAPKLLFHYYDKDFNNEADTPDNFQSRRPNTSFCFLDIRSPGLGDTAMYLCATSRDRLRAWEQFFGPGTRLTVL.

This chain joins TRBV2 and TRBJ1-6; 8 nucleotides agree with TRBD1. With V trimmed by 1 base and J by 7 bases, 0 bases remained unmatched. This CDR3 has 14 residues. CDR1 is SNHLY and CDR2 is FYNNEI in the germline V gene. The CDR3 region has the DNA TGTGCCAGCAGTGAAGGACAGGGGAATTCACCCCTCCACTTT. Its translation: CASSEGQGNSPLHF.

This rearrangement joins TRBV2 to TRBJ1-4; D gene unclear. CDR3 size: 14 residues. Per germline, CDR1 SNHLY and CDR2 FYNNEI. V gave up 3 bases and J gave up 7 bases, with 12 bases separating them. CDR3 sequence: CASSDVQPFEKLFF. DNA of the CDR3: TGTGCCAGCAGTGATGTGCAGCCATTTGAAAAACTGTTTTTT.

The genes are TRBV7-3 and TRBJ1-2; 11 nucleotides line up with TRBD1. Germline trimming cut 3 bases from V and 3 bases from J; bases unmatched to any gene: 6. Germline CDR1 is SGHTA and CDR2 is FQGTGA. The CDR3 runs 16 residues. CDR3 protein: CASSLGTGGVDYGYTF. The CDR3 DNA follows: TGTGCCAGCAGCTTGGGGACAGGGGGTGTCGACTATGGCTACACCTTC.

V is TRBV11-1 and J is TRBJ1-2; TRBD1 matches at 11 bases. CDR1 SGHAT and CDR2 FQDESV come from the germline V gene (reference sequence). Losses at the gene ends were 5 bases for V and 7 bases for J; bases not matched to a gene: 6. The CDR3 extends over 14 amino acids. The CDR3 DNA reads TGTGCCAGCAGCCCCGGACAGGGGGCAACTGGCTACACCTTC. It yields the protein CASSPGQGATGYTF.

The V and J genes are TRBV19 and TRBJ2-7; 7 bases align to TRBD2. Germline V CDR1 and CDR2: LNHDA, SQIVND (reference sequence). The CDR3 has 14 amino acids. V gave up 1 base and J gave up 3 bases; unmatched junction bases: 3. The CDR3 protein is CASSIAGGGYEQYF. The CDR3 DNA follows: TGTGCCAGTAGTATAGCGGGAGGTGGCTACGAGCAGTACTTC.

The CDR3 region has the DNA TGTGCCAGCAGGAGGCTAGCTAACTATGGCTACACCTTC. Protein: CASRRLANYGYTF. V is TRBV28 and J is TRBJ1-2; no firm D call. CDR1 and CDR2 (germline): MDHEN, SYDVKM. The germline V and J ends were trimmed by 6 bases and 0 bases, with 8 bases remaining between them. This CDR3 is 13 amino acids long.

The chain carries TRBV5-1 and TRBJ2-7, with 13 bases aligning to TRBD2. Trimming at V came to 9 bases and at J to 6 bases, leaving 6 bases not matched to a gene. The germline gives CDR1 SGHRS, CDR2 YFSETQ. This CDR3 is 13 amino acids long. CDR3 sequence reads: CATSGLAGSEQYF. For the CDR3, the DNA is TGCGCCACCTCGGGACTAGCGGGAAGCGAGCAGTACTTC. Full variable domain (remainder filled in from reference TRBV5-1 and TRBJ2-7): KAGVTQTPRYLIKTRGQQVTLSCSPISGHRSVSWYQQTPGQGLQFLFEYFSETQRNKGNFPGRFSGRQFSNSRSEMNVSTLELGDSALYLCATSGLAGSEQYFGPGTRLTVT.

This clone was seen only a few times. The chain carries TRBV5-5 and TRBJ1-2; D might be TRBD1 (6 bases). The CDR3 runs 12 residues. Germline V gives CDR1 SGHKS, CDR2 YYEKEE (reference sequence). Trimming cost V 0 bases and J 8 bases, with 8 bases left between them. In DNA, the CDR3 is TGTGCCAGCAGCTTGGTGCAGGGGGGCTACACCTTC. Protein product: CASSLVQGGYTF. The full variable domain, with the rest looked up from reference TRBV5-5 and TRBJ1-2, is DAGVTQSPTHLIKTRGQQVTLRCSPISGHKSVSWYQQVLGQGPQFIFQYYEKEERGRGNFPDRFSARQFPNYSSELNVNALLLGDSALYLCASSLVQGGYTFGSGTRLTVV.

V and J are TRBV28 and TRBJ1-1, with D maybe TRBD1 (6 bases). The V end was cut by 7 bases, the J end by 0 bases, with 15 bases between. This CDR3 has 15 residues. CDR1 is MDHEN, CDR2 SYDVKM, per germline. The CDR3 sequence is CASTFPGHLNTEAFF. The CDR3 DNA is TGTGCCAGCACGTTTCCGGGACACCTGAACACTGAAGCTTTCTTT.

The V call is TRBV29-1, the J call TRBJ1-2, with TRBD1 identical over 9 bases. Germline loops: CDR1 SQVTM, CDR2 ANQGSEA. The CDR3 covers 16 residues. J was trimmed by 8 bases and V by 3 bases; bases with no gene match: 16. For the CDR3, the DNA is TGCAGCGTTGACCCGTACACTCTACAGGGGGCGGAAGGCTACACCTTC. Amino acids: CSVDPYTLQGAEGYTF.

The CDR3 sequence: CASTPEWTAEGGYTF. The CDR3 nucleotides read TGTGCCAGCACTCCAGAGTGGACGGCCGAGGGTGGCTACACCTTC. The chain carries TRBV2 and TRBJ1-2, with unresolved D. This CDR3 is built from 15 residues. Germline V lookup: CDR1 SNHLY, CDR2 FYNNEI. The germline V and J ends were trimmed by 7 bases and 7 bases, with 22 bases remaining between them.

This chain uses TRBV6-5 with TRBJ1-1, with a tentative D call TRBD1 (6 bases). From germline, CDR1 is MNHEY and CDR2 SVGAGI. The CDR3 has 14 amino acids. Trimming took off 8 bases at V and 0 bases at J, with 13 bases between the two ends. The CDR3: CASGRGDMNTEAFF. The CDR3 bases are TGTGCCAGCGGACGAGGGGACATGAACACTGAAGCTTTCTTT.

The J gene is TRBJ2-7, the V gene TRBV10-2, with TRBD1 matching 8 bases. V lost 6 bases to trimming and J lost 5 bases; unmatched junction nucleotides: 6. From germline, CDR1 is WSHSY and CDR2 SAAADI. The CDR3 consists of 13 residues. The DNA of the CDR3 is TGCGCCAGCAGAAGGACAGGGTCCCACGAGCAGTACTTC. Its protein is CASRRTGSHEQYF.

The chain is built from TRBV30 and TRBJ2-1; 8 positions match TRBD2. J gave up 6 bases and V 3 bases, and 7 bases lay outside the gene matches. CDR1 and CDR2 from the germline V gene are GTSNPN and SVGIG (reference sequence). The CDR3 contains 14 residues. The CDR3 region has the DNA TGTGCCTGGAGCGGCGGGAGGTTTAGCAATGAGCAGTTCTTC. This sequence encodes CAWSGGRFSNEQFF.

This chain's CDR3 is CASSLEGPLSSGNTIYF. Here the CDR3 DNA reads TGCGCCAGCAGCTTGGAGGGACCCCTGAGCTCTGGAAACACCATATATTTT. V usage is TRBV5-1 and J usage is TRBJ1-3; D is perhaps TRBD1 (5 bases). The CDR3 has 17 amino acids. CDR1 is SGHRS and CDR2 is YFSETQ in the germline V gene. Trimming stripped 0 bases from V and 0 bases from J, with 13 bases between.

The rearrangement uses TRBV6-5 and TRBJ2-7; D is ambiguous. The ends were cut back, 2 bases at V and 2 bases at J, with 7 bases in the middle. Per germline, CDR1 MNHEY and CDR2 SVGAGI. The CDR3 sequence is 13 residues long. The CDR3 DNA reads TGTGCCAGCAGTTACAGGTCACCCTACGAGCAGTACTTC. It encodes CASSYRSPYEQYF.

The genes are TRBV18 and TRBJ2-7, with D unresolved. Germline V CDR1 and CDR2: KGHSH, LQKENI. The CDR3 is made up of 13 amino acids. The V and J ends lost 6 bases and 7 bases respectively, with 16 bases between them. CDR3 sequence: CASSSDGKGEQYF. CDR3 DNA: TGTGCCAGCTCCTCGGACGGCAAGGGAGAGCAGTACTTC.

The V call is TRBV3-1 (or the pseudogene TRBV3-2), the J call TRBJ2-1; the match to TRBD2 covers 7 bases. Germline loops: CDR1 LGHDT, CDR2 YNNKEL (reference sequence). The CDR3 runs to 17 residues. The J segment lost 0 bases and the V segment lost 0 bases, leaving 5 bases of the junction unmatched. The CDR3 spells CASSQDSGGFSYNEQFF. The CDR3 bases are TGTGCCAGCAGCCAAGATTCGGGGGGATTCTCCTACAATGAGCAGTTCTTC.

This rearrangement joins TRBV19 to TRBJ1-4; TRBD1 aligns across 9 bases. J lost 0 bases, V lost 7 bases, and 9 bases had no gene match. This CDR3 is 17 amino acids long. Germline-derived CDR1 and CDR2 are LNHDA and SQIVND (reference sequence). The CDR3 nucleotides are TGTGCCAGTACAAACAGGGGGCATCCAGCAACTAATGAAAAACTGTTTTTT. As protein: CASTNRGHPATNEKLFF.

The chain joins TRBV5-1 to TRBJ2-4; TRBD2 is a possible D gene (5 bases). V gave up 4 bases and J gave up 11 bases, with 19 bases separating them. This CDR3 region has 14 residues. Germline values: CDR1 SGHRS, CDR2 YFSETQ. The CDR3 coding sequence is TGCGCCAGCAGCAGTAGCGCCGTGTCTTCCCTTCAGTACTTC. Its translation is CASSSSAVSSLQYF.

The CDR3 loop reads CASSSTGHSNTEAFF. The CDR3 DNA reads TGTGCCAGCAGCTCGACGGGACACAGCAACACTGAAGCTTTCTTT. V and J are TRBV9 and TRBJ1-1, with D maybe TRBD1 (6 bases). Germline-derived CDR1 and CDR2 are SGDLS and YYNGEE. V gave up 4 bases and J gave up 2 bases, with 15 bases separating them. There are 15 residues in the CDR3.

V usage is TRBV11-2 and J usage is TRBJ2-1, with TRBD2 matching over 9 bases. Germline values: CDR1 SGHAT, CDR2 FQNNGV. The trim removed 3 bases at V and 4 bases at J, leaving 7 bases unmatched. The length of the CDR3 is 16 residues. The CDR3 here is CASSFLAGFIYNEQFF. The CDR3 DNA is TGTGCCAGCAGCTTCCTAGCGGGATTTATATACAATGAGCAGTTCTTC.

V usage is TRBV18 and J usage is TRBJ1-2; D not certain. This CDR3 spans 14 amino acids. V lost 3 bases, J lost 3 bases, and 11 bases lay in between. Germline V gene lookup returns CDR1 KGHSH and CDR2 LQKENI. The CDR3 bases are TGTGCCAGCTCACCGAATTCCGGTTACTATGGCTACACCTTC. Protein sequence: CASSPNSGYYGYTF. The variable domain in full, with the rest retrieved from reference TRBV18 and TRBJ1-2, is NAGVMQNPRHLVRRRGQEARLRCSPMKGHSHVYWYRQLPEEGLKFMVYLQKENIIDESGMPKERFSAEFPKEGPSILRIQQVVRGDSAAYFCASSPNSGYYGYTFGSGTRLTVV.

The chain uses TRBV12-3 or TRBV12-4 and TRBJ2-7; weak D call: TRBD1 (6 bases). V was clipped by 6 bases and J by 4 bases, with 10 bases between them. The CDR3 sequence is 12 residues long. CDR3 sequence: CASSSTGYEQYF. CDR3 in DNA: TGTGCCAGCAGCTCCACAGGGTACGAGCAGTACTTC.

The chain links TRBV7-9 to TRBJ1-2; D not resolved. CDR3 length equals 15 residues. Germline lookup yields CDR1 SEHNR and CDR2 FQNEAQ (reference sequence). The V end was cut by 0 bases, the J end by 6 bases, with 14 bases between. CDR3: CASSLALEVADGYTF. The CDR3 coding sequence is TGTGCCAGCAGCTTAGCGTTGGAAGTCGCGGATGGCTACACCTTC.

This clone was seen once. The chain links TRBV9 to TRBJ1-2, with D unclear. In germline, CDR1 is SGDLS, CDR2 YYNGEE. The length of the CDR3 is 12 residues. The V gene lost 1 base and the J gene lost 8 bases, with 9 bases spanning the gap. CDR3 protein: CASSVYLGGYTF. The CDR3 nucleotides are TGTGCCAGCAGCGTATATCTGGGGGGCTACACCTTC.

The V gene is TRBV12-5, the J gene TRBJ1-1; 9 nucleotides agree with TRBD1. The V gene end was trimmed by 0 bases and the J gene end by 5 bases; junction bases not matched to a gene: 10. The CDR3 totals 17 residues. CDR1 and CDR2 (germline): LGHNT, FRNRAP. The CDR3 DNA reads as TGTGCTAGTGGTTTGGTAAGGGGACAGGGTTTTGGAACTGAAGCTTTCTTT. Its translation: CASGLVRGQGFGTEAFF.

This clone came up a few times. J is TRBJ2-7 and V is TRBV2; 8 positions match TRBD1. Germline V lookup: CDR1 SNHLY, CDR2 FYNNEI. The trim removed 8 bases at V and 4 bases at J, leaving 7 bases unmatched. This CDR3 spans 13 amino acids. The CDR3 bases are TGTGCCAGCGGCGGACAGGGAGTTTACGAGCAGTACTTC. Its protein product is CASGGQGVYEQYF.

CDR3 DNA: TGTGCCAGTAGTAATGATACCGATCAGCCCCAGCATTTT. Translating gives CASSNDTDQPQHF. The genes are TRBV19 and TRBJ1-5; D not resolved. V was shortened by 4 bases and J by 5 bases, with 9 bases between the two germline ends. This CDR3 spans 13 amino acids. From germline, CDR1 is LNHDA and CDR2 SQIVND (reference sequence).

The chain uses TRBV28 and TRBJ1-3, with 9 bases identical to TRBD1. Per germline, CDR1 MDHEN and CDR2 SYDVKM. V shed 5 bases, J shed 0 bases, and the junction held 8 bases outside the gene matches. This CDR3 has 17 residues. The CDR3: CASSPRTGANSGNTIYF. CDR3 nucleotide sequence: TGTGCCAGCAGTCCCCGGACAGGGGCTAACTCTGGAAACACCATATATTTT.